This T cell receptor beta chain was identified during a study of control samples from healthy donors and cancer patients. The repertoire was sequenced with immunoSEQ multiplex PCR; TCRdb's copy has only in-frame clones and lacks some. This sample contains fewer than 200,000 clones. The V and J ends lost 1 base and 4 bases respectively, with 13 bases between them. The CDR3 spans 16 residues. The germline CDR1 and CDR2 sequences are MGHRA and YSYEKL. V usage is TRBV4-1 and J usage is TRBJ2-2, with D perhaps given as TRBD1 or TRBD2 (5 bases each). This TCR was recovered from a woman under 40 in good health. Sequenced material: blood. This chain's CDR3 is CASSQVRGEGTGELFF. CDR3 nucleotides: TGCGCCAGCAGCCAAGTGAGGGGAGAGGGCACCGGGGAGCTGTTTTTT.